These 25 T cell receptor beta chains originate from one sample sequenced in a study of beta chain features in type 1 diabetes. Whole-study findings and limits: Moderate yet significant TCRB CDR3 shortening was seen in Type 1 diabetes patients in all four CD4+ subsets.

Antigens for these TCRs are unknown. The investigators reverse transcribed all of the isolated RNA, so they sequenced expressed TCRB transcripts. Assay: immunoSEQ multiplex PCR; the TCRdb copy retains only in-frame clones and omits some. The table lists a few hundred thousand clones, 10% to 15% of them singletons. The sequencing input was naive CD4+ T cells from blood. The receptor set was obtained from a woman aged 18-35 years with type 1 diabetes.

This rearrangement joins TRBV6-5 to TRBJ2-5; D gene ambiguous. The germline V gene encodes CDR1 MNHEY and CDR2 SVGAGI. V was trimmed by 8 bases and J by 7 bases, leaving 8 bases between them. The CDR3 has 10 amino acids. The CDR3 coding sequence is TGTGCCAGCGGGCTACTGACCCAGTACTTC. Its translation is CASGLLTQYF.

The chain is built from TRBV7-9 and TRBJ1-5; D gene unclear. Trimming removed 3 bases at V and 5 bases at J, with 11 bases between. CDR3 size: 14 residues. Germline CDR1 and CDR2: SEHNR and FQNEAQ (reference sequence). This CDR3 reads CASSFVIAHQPQHF. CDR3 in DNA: TGTGCCAGCAGCTTTGTAATTGCGCATCAGCCCCAGCATTTT.

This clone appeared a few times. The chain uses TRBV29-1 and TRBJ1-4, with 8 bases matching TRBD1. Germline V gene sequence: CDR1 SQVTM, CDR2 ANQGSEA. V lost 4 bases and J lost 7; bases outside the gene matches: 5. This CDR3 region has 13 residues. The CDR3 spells CSVGPQGGEKLFF. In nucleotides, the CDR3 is TGCAGCGTTGGCCCACAGGGGGGTGAAAAACTGTTTTTT.

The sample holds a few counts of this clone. In nucleotides, the CDR3 is TGTGCCACCAGCAGCAGGACAGCCAACTATGGCTACACCTTC. Its protein product is CATSSRTANYGYTF. The chain combines TRBV15 with TRBJ1-2, with a possible D match to TRBD1 (6 bases). The ends were cut back, 3 bases at V and 2 bases at J, with 10 bases in the middle. The CDR3 runs to 14 residues. Germline assignment: CDR1 LNHNV and CDR2 YYDKDF (reference sequence).

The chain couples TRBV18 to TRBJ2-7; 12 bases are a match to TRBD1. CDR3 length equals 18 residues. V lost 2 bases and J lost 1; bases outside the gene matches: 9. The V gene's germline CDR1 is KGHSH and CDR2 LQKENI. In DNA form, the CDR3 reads TGTGCCAGCTCACCAGCCGGGACAGGGGGCAAAGGATCCTACGAGCAGTACTTC. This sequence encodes CASSPAGTGGKGSYEQYF.

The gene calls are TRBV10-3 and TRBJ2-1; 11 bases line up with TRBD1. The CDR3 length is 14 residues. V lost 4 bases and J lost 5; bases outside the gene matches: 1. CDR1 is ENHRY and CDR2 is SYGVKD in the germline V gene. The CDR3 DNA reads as TGTGCCATCAGTGGGGGACAGGGGGACAATGAGCAGTTCTTC. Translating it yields CAISGGQGDNEQFF.

The CDR3 DNA is TGTGCCAGCAGCTTAGCGCGACTTCCCCAACGCACTGAAGCTTTCTTT. Protein sequence: CASSLARLPQRTEAFF. The J gene is TRBJ1-1, the V gene TRBV7-9; D uncertain. The V and J ends lost 0 bases and 4 bases respectively, with 15 bases between them. The CDR3 runs to 16 residues. Germline CDR1 SEHNR, CDR2 FQNEAQ (reference sequence).

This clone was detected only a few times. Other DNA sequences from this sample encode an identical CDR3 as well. CDR3 residues: CASSLDRGGQPQHF. In nucleotides, the CDR3 is TGCGCCAGCAGCCTGGACAGGGGTGGGCAGCCCCAGCATTTT. The chain combines TRBV5-1 with TRBJ1-5, with 9 bases lining up with TRBD1. The CDR3 has 14 residues. The J segment lost 7 bases and the V segment lost 4 bases, leaving 6 bases of the junction unmatched. Germline assignment: CDR1 SGHRS and CDR2 YFSETQ.

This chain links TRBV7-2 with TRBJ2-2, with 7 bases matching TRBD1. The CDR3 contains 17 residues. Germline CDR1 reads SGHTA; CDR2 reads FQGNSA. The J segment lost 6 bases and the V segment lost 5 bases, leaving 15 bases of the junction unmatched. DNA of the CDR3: TGTGCCAGCAGCCTTAGTGGGGACAGAGCGGTCCCCGGGGAGCTGTTTTTT. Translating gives CASSLSGDRAVPGELFF.

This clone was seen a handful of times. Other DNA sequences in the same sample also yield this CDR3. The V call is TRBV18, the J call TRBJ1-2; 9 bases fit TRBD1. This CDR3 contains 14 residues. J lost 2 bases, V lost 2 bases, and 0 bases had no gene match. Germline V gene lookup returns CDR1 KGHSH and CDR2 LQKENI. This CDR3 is CASSPDRGNYGYTF. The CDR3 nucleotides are TGTGCCAGCTCACCAGACAGGGGGAACTATGGCTACACCTTC. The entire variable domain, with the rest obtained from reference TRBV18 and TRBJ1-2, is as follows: NAGVMQNPRHLVRRRGQEARLRCSPMKGHSHVYWYRQLPEEGLKFMVYLQKENIIDESGMPKERFSAEFPKEGPSILRIQQVVRGDSAAYFCASSPDRGNYGYTFGSGTRLTVV.

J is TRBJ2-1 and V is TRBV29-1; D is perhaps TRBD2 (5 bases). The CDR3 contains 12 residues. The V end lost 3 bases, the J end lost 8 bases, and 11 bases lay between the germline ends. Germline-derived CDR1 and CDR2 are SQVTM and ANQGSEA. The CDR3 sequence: CSVERASDEQFF. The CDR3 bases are TGCAGCGTTGAGAGGGCGTCGGATGAGCAGTTCTTC.

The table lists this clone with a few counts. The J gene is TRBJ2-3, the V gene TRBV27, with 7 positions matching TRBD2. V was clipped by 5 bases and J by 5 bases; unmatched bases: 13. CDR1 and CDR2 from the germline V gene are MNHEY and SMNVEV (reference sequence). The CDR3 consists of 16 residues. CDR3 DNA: TGTGCCAGCAGTCCTCGGGGAGGGAGGAGGATAGATACGCAGTATTTT. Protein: CASSPRGGRRIDTQYF.

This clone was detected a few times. CDR3 in DNA: TGCAGCGTTGCAAGCGTCCAGTCAGCCTACAACTATGGCTACACCTTC. Its protein is CSVASVQSAYNYGYTF. The gene calls are TRBV29-1 and TRBJ1-2; no reliable D call. V was pared by 4 bases and J by 2 bases, with 20 bases between. Germline values: CDR1 SQVTM, CDR2 ANQGSEA. The CDR3 is 16 amino acids.

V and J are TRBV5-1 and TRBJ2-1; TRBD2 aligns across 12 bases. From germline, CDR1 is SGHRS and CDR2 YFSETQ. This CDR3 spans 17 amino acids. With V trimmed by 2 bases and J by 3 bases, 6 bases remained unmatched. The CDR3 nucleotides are TGCGCCAGCAGCTTTCCCCAACTAGCGGGAGGCTACAATGAGCAGTTCTTC. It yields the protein CASSFPQLAGGYNEQFF.

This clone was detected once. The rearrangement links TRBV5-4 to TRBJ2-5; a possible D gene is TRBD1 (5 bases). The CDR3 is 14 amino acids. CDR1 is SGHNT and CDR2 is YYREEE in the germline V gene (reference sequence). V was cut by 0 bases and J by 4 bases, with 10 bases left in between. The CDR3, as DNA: TGTGCCAGCAGCTTGGGGGGCCCGGGAGAGACCCAGTACTTC. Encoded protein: CASSLGGPGETQYF. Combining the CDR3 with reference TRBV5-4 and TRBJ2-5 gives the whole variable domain ETGVTQSPTHLIKTRGQQVTLRCSSQSGHNTVSWYQQALGQGPQFIFQYYREEENGRGNFPPRFSGLQFPNYSSELNVNALELDDSALYLCASSLGGPGETQYFGPGTRLLVL.

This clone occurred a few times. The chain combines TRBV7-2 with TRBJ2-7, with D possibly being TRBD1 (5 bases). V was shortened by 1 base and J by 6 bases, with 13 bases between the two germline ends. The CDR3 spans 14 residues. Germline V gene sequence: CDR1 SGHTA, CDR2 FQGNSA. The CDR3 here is CASSLGSGSGEQYF. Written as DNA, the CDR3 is TGTGCCAGCAGCTTAGGCTCAGGGTCTGGCGAGCAGTACTTC. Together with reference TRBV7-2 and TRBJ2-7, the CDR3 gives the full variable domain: GAGVSQSPSNKVTEKGKDVELRCDPISGHTALYWYRQSLGQGLEFLIYFQGNSAPDKSGLPSDRFSAERTGGSVSTLTIQRTQQEDSAVYLCASSLGSGSGEQYFGPGTRLTVT.

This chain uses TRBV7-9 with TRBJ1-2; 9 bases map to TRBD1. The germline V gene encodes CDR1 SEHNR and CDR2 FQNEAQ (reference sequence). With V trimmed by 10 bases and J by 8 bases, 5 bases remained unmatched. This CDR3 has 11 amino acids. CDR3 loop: CAIRTGVGYTF. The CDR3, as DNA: TGTGCCATACGGACAGGGGTCGGCTACACCTTC.

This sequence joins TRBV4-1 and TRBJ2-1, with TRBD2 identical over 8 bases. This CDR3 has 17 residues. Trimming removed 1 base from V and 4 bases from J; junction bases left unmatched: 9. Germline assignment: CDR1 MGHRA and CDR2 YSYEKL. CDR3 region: CASSQGQRGLPYNEQFF. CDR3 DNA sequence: TGCGCCAGCAGCCAAGGGCAGCGGGGGTTACCTTACAATGAGCAGTTCTTC.

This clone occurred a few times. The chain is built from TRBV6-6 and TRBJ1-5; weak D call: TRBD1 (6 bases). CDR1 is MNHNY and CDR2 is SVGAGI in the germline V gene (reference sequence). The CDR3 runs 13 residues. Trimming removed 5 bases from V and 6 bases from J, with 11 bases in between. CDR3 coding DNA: TGTGCCAGCAGTGCAGGGGTCAGTCAGCCCCAGCATTTT. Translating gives CASSAGVSQPQHF.

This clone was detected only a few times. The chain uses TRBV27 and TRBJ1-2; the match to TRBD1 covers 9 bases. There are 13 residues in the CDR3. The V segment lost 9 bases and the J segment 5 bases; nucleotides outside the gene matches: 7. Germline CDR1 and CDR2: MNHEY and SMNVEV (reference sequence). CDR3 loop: CARGTGFGYGYTF. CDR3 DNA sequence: TGTGCCAGGGGGACAGGGTTCGGGTATGGCTACACCTTC.

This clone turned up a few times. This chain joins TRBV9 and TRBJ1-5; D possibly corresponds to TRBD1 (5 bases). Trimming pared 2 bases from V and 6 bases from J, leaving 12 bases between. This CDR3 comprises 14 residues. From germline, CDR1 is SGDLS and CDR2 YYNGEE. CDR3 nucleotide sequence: TGTGCCAGCAGCGTCAGCTCAGGGCTTCAGCCCCAGCATTTT. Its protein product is CASSVSSGLQPQHF. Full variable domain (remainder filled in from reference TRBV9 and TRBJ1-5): DSGVTQTPKHLITATGQRVTLRCSPRSGDLSVYWYQQSLDQGLQFLIQYYNGEERAKGNILERFSAQQFPDLHSELNLSSLELGDSALYFCASSVSSGLQPQHFGDGTRLSIL.

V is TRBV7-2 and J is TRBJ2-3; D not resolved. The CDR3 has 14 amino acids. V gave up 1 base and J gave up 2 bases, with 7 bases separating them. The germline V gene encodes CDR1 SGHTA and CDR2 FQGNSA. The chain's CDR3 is CASSLVGNTDTQYF. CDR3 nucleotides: TGTGCCAGCAGCTTAGTTGGCAACACAGATACGCAGTATTTT.

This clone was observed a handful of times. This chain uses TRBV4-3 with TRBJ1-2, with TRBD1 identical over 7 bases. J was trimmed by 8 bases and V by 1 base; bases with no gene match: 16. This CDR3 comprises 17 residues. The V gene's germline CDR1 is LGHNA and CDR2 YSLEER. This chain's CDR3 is CASSQGIDNRGGGGYTF. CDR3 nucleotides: TGCGCCAGCAGCCAAGGTATAGACAACAGGGGCGGCGGAGGCTACACCTTC.

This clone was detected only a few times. CDR3 in DNA: TGTGCCTGGAGCCCCGGGACACCCTATGGCTACACCTTC. The encoded protein is CAWSPGTPYGYTF. The V and J genes are TRBV30 and TRBJ1-2; a possible D gene is TRBD1 (6 bases). The V end lost 3 bases, the J end lost 4 bases, and 12 bases lay between the germline ends. This CDR3 region has 13 residues. CDR1 and CDR2 (germline): GTSNPN, SVGIG (reference sequence).

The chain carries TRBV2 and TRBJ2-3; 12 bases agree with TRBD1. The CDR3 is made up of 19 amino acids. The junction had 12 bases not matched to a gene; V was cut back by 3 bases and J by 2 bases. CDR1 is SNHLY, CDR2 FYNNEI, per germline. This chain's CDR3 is CASSESGTGGAVFTDTQYF. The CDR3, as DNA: TGTGCCAGCAGTGAGTCCGGGACAGGGGGCGCGGTGTTCACAGATACGCAGTATTTT.